The clone carrying this T cell receptor (beta chain) was seen just once. CDR1 and CDR2 from the germline V gene are KGHDR and SFDVKD. V dropped 4 bases and J dropped 7 bases, with 16 bases sitting between them. The CDR3 is 14 residues long. As handled by the study authors: Amplification of reference gene primers was used by the study to estimate nucleated cell counts. TCRdb keeps only in-frame clones here, not all; method: immunoSEQ multiplex PCR. V and J calls and clone size are copied from that table; D and trimming were computed from the DNA. Here the sample spans roughly 250,000 clones, approximately 90% being singletons. This entry belongs to a study of blood T cell repertoires in COVID-19. Study details: Sites across the United States, Italy and Spain contributed samples from acute and convalescent COVID-19. Sample material is recorded as cDNA or gDNA derived from T cells, B-cell-depleted T cells, or PBMCs.

Input material: peripheral blood. The receptor comes from a woman in her thirties or forties with acute or convalescent COVID-19. The rearrangement links TRBV24-1 to TRBJ2-7, with D possibly matching TRBD1 (6 bases). The CDR3 DNA reads TGTGCCACCAGTGACCACCGACAGGTCTGTGAGCAGTACGTC. This translates into CATSDHRQVCEQYV.